The subject of this entry is one TCR beta chain. Its antigen is not known. This sample stems from a study of T cell responses to AZD1222 COVID-19 vaccine. Sequencing was performed with immunoSEQ multiplex PCR; in TCRdb, only in-frame clones are kept and a portion is missing. Among about 160,000 clones listed, around 90% were seen once. V trimming: 8 bases; J trimming: 6 bases; junction bases outside the gene matches: 13. Germline CDR1 reads LNHDA; CDR2 reads SQIVND (reference sequence). CDR3 length equals 15 residues. Study-wide results and caveats: Repertoire collection took place solely once the T cell response had peaked.

The receptor was isolated from an adult in good health. The chain links TRBV19 to TRBJ1-5, with 7 bases aligning to TRBD1. The sequencing used peripheral blood, collected on day 0 of MenACWY control vaccination. The CDR3 DNA follows: TGTGCCAGTGGGAGACAGGGTAGATTTGGTCAGCCCCAGCATTTT. Translation gives CASGRQGRFGQPQHF.